This T cell receptor beta chain was identified in a study of shared clonotypes between healthy human individuals. The CDR3 length is 13 residues. V was pared by 4 bases and J by 2 bases, with 8 bases between. Germline assignment: CDR1 SGHAT and CDR2 FQNNGV. How the authors handled the data: ImmunoSEQ supplied junction-only sequences lacking quality scores, so filtering was different. The protocol was immunoSEQ multiplex PCR, while the TCRdb copy is restricted to in-frame clones and leaves out a portion. Clone size and V and J calls were adopted from that table, with D and trimming inferred from the DNA. This repertoire shows more than 2,000,000 clones, roughly 93% found once; its top ten account for around 0.4%.

The J gene is TRBJ2-5, the V gene TRBV11-2; D is unresolved. The source of this sequence is a man between 18 and 29 years old in good health. Some clones in this sample may be carry-over from other donors' samples. Sequences were obtained from naive CD4+ T cells from PBMCs. Noted subset: CD45RA+ positively selected. CDR3 sequence (DNA): TGTGCCAGCAGCTCTACCATACAAGAGACCCAGTACTTC. Translation gives CASSSTIQETQYF.